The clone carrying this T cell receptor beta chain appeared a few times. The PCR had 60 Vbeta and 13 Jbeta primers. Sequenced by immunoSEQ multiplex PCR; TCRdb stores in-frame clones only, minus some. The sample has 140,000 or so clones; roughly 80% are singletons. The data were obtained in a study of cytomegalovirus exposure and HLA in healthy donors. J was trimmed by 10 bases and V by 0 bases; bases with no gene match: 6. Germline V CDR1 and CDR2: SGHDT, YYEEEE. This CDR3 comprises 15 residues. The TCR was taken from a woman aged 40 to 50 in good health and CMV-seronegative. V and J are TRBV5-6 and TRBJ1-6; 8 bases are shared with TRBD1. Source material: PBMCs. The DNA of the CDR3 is TGTGCCAGCAGCTTGGAGGGACAGGAGGGCTCACCCCTCCACTTT. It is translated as CASSLEGQEGSPLHF.